These T cell receptor beta chains were read from a single sample in a study of response to subunit inactivated influenza vaccine. TCRdb recomputed calls from the RT-PCR reads with MiXCR, one row per CDR3 protein. The sample shows 500,000 to 750,000 distinct CDR3 sequences, about 14% of them seen only once. The sequencing used PBMCs from blood, collected about 11 days after vaccination. Every receptor here comes from a man aged 45 to 65 who received an inactivated influenza vaccine. CDR3s include the opening cysteine and the closing phenylalanine or tryptophan. A D gene is named only where the DNA matches it firmly. Not every row has a clone size; where given, it reads once, few, many or a size class.

>TRBJ1-4|many|-|TRBV29-1
CSVVLNEKLFF
TGCAGCGTTGTCCTGAATGAAAAACTGTTTTTT
>TRBJ1-4|-|TRBD1|TRBV7-9
CASSPHGTGDEKLFF
TGTGCCAGCAGCCCCCACGGGACAGGGGACGAAAAACTGTTTTTT
>TRBJ1-3|-|-|TRBV7-2
CASSPAGFGNTIYF
TGTGCCAGCAGCCCGGCGGGGTTTGGAAACACCATATATTTT
>TRBJ2-7|many|TRBD1|TRBV29-1
CSVVAGTVSYEQYF
TGCAGCGTGGTCGCCGGGACAGTTTCCTACGAGCAGTACTTC
>TRBJ2-7|few|-|TRBV4-3
CASSQDSVSSYEQYF
TGCGCCAGCAGCCAAGATAGCGTGTCTAGCTACGAGCAGTACTTC
>TRBJ2-7|-|TRBD1|TRBV7-2
CASSLGGQVFF
TGTGCCAGCAGCTTAGGAGGACAGGTTTTTTTC
>TRBJ2-5|-|TRBD2|TRBV7-2
CASSLTLAGGPGTQYF
TGTGCCAGCAGCTTGACACTAGCGGGAGGGCCAGGGACCCAGTACTTC
>TRBJ2-2|-|-|TRBV28
CASSFGGRLFTGELFF
TGTGCCAGCAGTTTTGGGGGGCGACTTTTCACCGGGGAGCTGTTTTTT
>TRBJ2-2|-|-|TRBV20-1
CSASPQGTGELFF
TGCAGTGCTAGCCCACAGGGAACCGGGGAGCTGTTTTTT
>TRBJ1-2|-|-|TRBV2
CASSAENYGYTF
TGTGCCAGCAGTGCAGAGAACTATGGCTACACCTTC
>TRBJ2-3|few|TRBD2|TRBV20-1
CSASGLLAGDTDTQYF
TGCAGTGCTAGTGGACTTTTAGCGGGGGATACAGATACGCAGTATTTT
>TRBJ2-2|-|-|TRBV20-1
CSASGWDTGELFF
TGCAGTGCTAGTGGGTGGGACACCGGGGAGCTGTTTTTT
>TRBJ2-1|few|-|TRBV6-1
CASSRRPGSSHNEQFF
TGTGCCAGCAGCCGTAGACCGGGATCATCCCACAATGAGCAGTTCTTC
>TRBJ1-3|few|-|TRBV12-3/TRBV12-4
CATEFFSGNTIYF
TGTGCCACCGAGTTTTTCTCTGGAAACACCATATATTTT
>TRBJ1-4|few|TRBD1|TRBV5-1
CASSPTDRGRGEKLFF
TGCGCCAGCAGCCCCACGGACAGGGGAAGGGGTGAAAAACTGTTTTTT
>TRBJ2-1|-|-|TRBV5-1
CASSLGMGEQFF
TGCGCCAGCAGCTTAGGGATGGGTGAGCAGTTCTTC
>TRBJ2-2|-|-|TRBV5-6
CASSSAEVRELFF
TGTGCCAGCAGCTCTGCGGAGGTCAGGGAGCTGTTTTTT
>TRBJ2-7|few|-|TRBV15
CATSRAGNSYEQYF
TGTGCCACCAGCAGAGCAGGGAACTCCTACGAGCAGTACTTC
>TRBJ2-2|few|-|TRBV20-1
CSAGVEPGELFF
TGCAGTGCTGGGGTTGAGCCCGGGGAGCTGTTTTTT
>TRBJ1-5|few|TRBD1|TRBV20-1
CSAGTGGGNQPQHF
TGCAGTGCTGGGACAGGGGGTGGCAATCAGCCCCAGCATTTT
>TRBJ1-1|-|-|TRBV5-1
CASSLVANEAFF
TGCGCCAGCAGCTTGGTGGCAAATGAAGCTTTCTTT
>TRBJ1-6|few|-|TRBV7-9
CASSFSSGRYNSPLHF
TGTGCCAGCAGCTTCAGTTCTGGACGGTATAATTCACCCCTCCACTTT
>TRBJ2-2|-|TRBD1|TRBV20-1
CSARRGQVHTGELFF
TGCAGTGCTCGCCGGGGACAGGTACACACCGGGGAGCTGTTTTTT
>TRBJ2-3|-|-|TRBV15
CATSRDSNTDTQYF
TGTGCCACCAGCAGAGATTCAAACACAGATACGCAGTATTTT
>TRBJ2-2|-|TRBD2|TRBV4-3
CASSLGSGGSATGELFF
TGCGCCAGCAGCCTAGGGTCGGGCGGGAGTGCCACCGGGGAGCTGTTTTTT
>TRBJ2-5|many|TRBD2|TRBV7-2
CASSSNAGAETQYF
TGTGCCAGCAGCTCTAATGCGGGAGCAGAGACCCAGTACTTC
>TRBJ2-5|-|-|TRBV20-1
CSAQQETQYF
TGCAGTGCTCAGCAAGAGACCCAGTACTTC
>TRBJ2-2|few|-|TRBV25-1
CASSPTRGGVDTGELFF
TGTGCCAGCAGTCCTACCCGAGGGGGAGTCGACACCGGGGAGCTGTTTTTT
>TRBJ2-1|-|TRBD1|TRBV3-1
CASSQTGELTYNEQFF
TGTGCCAGCAGCCAGACAGGGGAATTAACCTACAATGAGCAGTTCTTC